These 10 T cell receptor beta chains were sequenced from one sample in a study of blood T cells in healthy people across ages. PCR was performed a second time for about 6 to 12 cycles using a sample-barcoded 5' primer and a J-beta primer mix. TCRdb processed the 5' RACE reads anew with MiXCR; each CDR3 protein has one entry. The sample has around 1.1 million distinct CDR3 sequences, 35% to 40% seen once. Sequencing used blood. These receptors were taken from a man aged 18-30 years in good health.

The V gene is TRBV7-2, the J gene TRBJ1-1, with D possibly TRBD1 on 6 matching bases. Germline V gives CDR1 SGHTA, CDR2 FQGNSA. CDR3 size: 14 residues. Trimming pared 5 bases from V and 0 bases from J, leaving 10 bases between. Here the CDR3 DNA reads TGTGCCAGCAGCCGGGGACACCTGAACACTGAAGCTTTCTTT. Residues: CASSRGHLNTEAFF.

V is TRBV25-1 and J is TRBJ1-3; D gene ambiguous. The germline V gene has CDR1 MGHDK and CDR2 SYGVNS. The CDR3 contains 13 residues. The V end was cut by 5 bases, the J end by 5 bases, with 10 bases between. CDR3 DNA sequence: TGTGCCAGCAGTATGACTTTTCGAAACACCATATATTTT. As protein: CASSMTFRNTIYF.

This clonotype was counted only a few times. The J gene is TRBJ2-1, the V gene TRBV7-3; 9 bases fit TRBD2. The CDR3 is 15 residues long. Germline V lookup: CDR1 SGHTA, CDR2 FQGTGA. Germline trimming cut 5 bases from V and 6 bases from J; bases unmatched to any gene: 8. This chain's CDR3 is CASSPGLAGSNEQFF. The CDR3 DNA is TGTGCCAGCAGCCCCGGGCTAGCGGGGAGCAATGAGCAGTTCTTC.

The chain joins TRBV6-5 to TRBJ1-2, with 9 bases identical to TRBD1. J gave up 4 bases and V 4 bases, and 13 bases lay outside the gene matches. CDR1 is MNHEY and CDR2 is SVGAGI in the germline V gene. CDR3 length: 17 amino acids. The DNA of the CDR3 is TGTGCCAGCAGTTTCATAGGGACAGGGTTGGGGAGCTATGGCTACACCTTC. It codes for CASSFIGTGLGSYGYTF.

The J gene is TRBJ1-5, the V gene TRBV6-6; 7 nucleotides agree with TRBD1. The CDR3 totals 15 residues. V shed 4 bases and J 2 bases; nucleotides not matched to a gene: 5. Per germline, CDR1 MNHNY and CDR2 SVGAGI (reference sequence). This chain's CDR3 is CASSSGGRGNQPQHF. The CDR3 DNA is TGTGCCAGCAGTTCAGGGGGTAGGGGCAATCAGCCCCAGCATTTT.

This clonotype was seen at least ten times. The chain combines TRBV12-3 or TRBV12-4 with TRBJ1-1, with TRBD1 identical over 7 bases. Trimming took 6 bases from V and 5 from J; bases not matched to a gene: 6. CDR3 size: 13 residues. CDR3 sequence: CASSLTGETEAFF. The CDR3 region has the DNA TGTGCCAGCAGCTTAACAGGGGAAACTGAAGCTTTCTTT.

In its sample, this clonotype was seen once. The rearrangement joins TRBV11-2 to TRBJ2-5, with D tentatively TRBD2 (5 bases). CDR1 is SGHAT, CDR2 FQNNGV, per germline. This CDR3 region has 15 residues. V shed 4 bases and J shed 11 bases, with 23 bases lying between them. The CDR3 bases are TGTGCCAGCAGCTCCATCCGGGAATACAACCCTGAGCAGTACTTC. It translates to CASSSIREYNPEQYF.

This clonotype was seen a single time. The chain links TRBV21-1 to TRBJ2-3; no DNA check was done on the table's D call, TRBD2. TRBV21-1 is a pseudogene locus. This CDR3 is built from 17 residues. The CDR3 sequence is CASSELAGATSTDTQYF. The CDR3 coding sequence is TGTGCCAGCAGCGAACTAGCGGGGGCAACTAGCACAGATACGCAGTATTTT.

The sample holds one count of this clonotype. V gene TRBV7-9 combines with J gene TRBJ1-4, with D unresolved. CDR3 length equals 14 residues. Germline assignment: CDR1 SEHNR and CDR2 FQNEAQ (reference sequence). V gave up 1 base and J gave up 4 bases, with 7 bases separating them. The CDR3 is CASSLEDYNEKLFF. The DNA of the CDR3 is TGTGCCAGCAGCTTAGAGGACTATAATGAAAAACTGTTTTTT.

The V gene is TRBV25-1, the J gene TRBJ1-6; no clear D. Germline V gives CDR1 MGHDK, CDR2 SYGVNS. Trimming removed 3 bases at V and 9 bases at J, with 12 bases between. The CDR3 is made up of 14 amino acids. The CDR3 here is CASSDRDISSPLHF. In DNA form, the CDR3 reads TGTGCCAGCAGTGATCGGGATATCAGTTCACCCCTCCACTTT.